A single sample is the source of the 14 T cell receptor beta chains below, sequenced in a study of blood T cell repertoires in COVID-19. Profiled with immunoSEQ multiplex PCR; TCRdb holds only in-frame clones, not every one. The sample contains around 230,000 clones, 75% to 90% of which appear only once. The sequencing input was peripheral blood. The receptors were gathered from a man between 35 and 55 years old with acute or convalescent COVID-19.

This clone has only a few counts. The V gene is TRBV5-1, the J gene TRBJ2-3, with D unclear. This CDR3 spans 16 amino acids. Germline CDR1 is SGHRS and CDR2 is YFSETQ. V lost 4 bases and J lost 0, with 15 bases in between. DNA for the CDR3: TGCGCCAGCAGCGCTACTCCGAGTTCTAGCACAGATACGCAGTATTTT. As protein: CASSATPSSSTDTQYF.

V usage is TRBV19 and J usage is TRBJ1-5; 7 bases fit TRBD1. The V and J ends lost 5 bases and 3 bases, in that order; junction bases with no gene match: 13. Germline V gene sequence: CDR1 LNHDA, CDR2 SQIVND (reference sequence). The CDR3 is made up of 17 amino acids. CDR3 nucleotide sequence: TGTGCCAGTAGTGCCCTGGTCGGGACAGCTTTCAATCAGCCCCAGCATTTT. This gives the protein CASSALVGTAFNQPQHF. Looking up the rest from reference TRBV19 and TRBJ1-5 gives the full variable domain: DGGITQSPKYLFRKEGQNVTLSCEQNLNHDAMYWYRQDPGQGLRLIYYSQIVNDFQKGDIAEGYSVSREKKESFPLTVTSAQKNPTAFYLCASSALVGTAFNQPQHFGDGTRLSIL.

The V call is TRBV4-1, the J call TRBJ2-1; D is unresolved. The CDR3 covers 12 residues. Trimming left V 4 bases short and J 7 bases short, with 8 bases between. Germline V gene data show CDR1 as MGHRA and CDR2 as YSYEKL. CDR3 DNA: TGCGCCAGCAGCCCCCCCGGGAATGAGCAGTTCTTC. Protein sequence: CASSPPGNEQFF.

This clone showed up just once. The chain combines TRBV14 with TRBJ1-2; 8 bases are shared with TRBD1. The trim removed 1 base at V and 7 bases at J, leaving 5 bases unmatched. CDR1 SGHDN and CDR2 FVKESK come from the germline V gene. This CDR3 comprises 14 residues. CDR3 DNA sequence: TGTGCCAGCAGCCAAGTGGGACAGGTTTTTGGCTACACCTTC. As protein: CASSQVGQVFGYTF.

The chain employs TRBV11-2 and TRBJ1-1, with 9 bases fitting TRBD1. After removal of 2 bases from V and 4 bases from J, the junction contained 8 bases not matched to a gene. CDR1 SGHAT and CDR2 FQNNGV come from the germline V gene. The CDR3 covers 16 residues. The CDR3 DNA reads as TGTGCCAGCAGCTTAAATTTGGGACAGGGAGGCACTGAAGCTTTCTTT. Translated, it gives CASSLNLGQGGTEAFF.

The V and J genes are TRBV6-1 and TRBJ1-2, with D perhaps TRBD1 (5 bases). The length of the CDR3 is 15 residues. The V end lost 3 bases, the J end lost 1 base, and 12 bases lay between the germline ends. Germline V lookup: CDR1 MNHNS, CDR2 SASEGT. This CDR3 reads CASSEWRQLNYGYTF. DNA of the CDR3: TGTGCCAGCAGTGAGTGGAGACAGCTTAACTATGGCTACACCTTC.

The chain links TRBV23-1 to TRBJ1-6; no firm D call. TRBV23-1 is recorded as an ORF, its role being uncertain. This CDR3 contains 17 residues. Trimming removed 4 bases at V and 7 bases at J, with 20 bases between. The CDR3 spells CASSRTGRRAENSPLHF. The CDR3 DNA reads as TGCGCCAGCAGTCGCACGGGCCGGAGAGCGGAGAATTCACCCCTCCACTTT.

CDR3 sequence reads: CASSTQGGQPQHF. In nucleotides, the CDR3 is TGTGCCAGCAGTACCCAGGGCGGTCAGCCCCAGCATTTT. The chain joins TRBV6-4 to TRBJ1-5, with D possibly matching TRBD1 (5 bases). Trimming removed 5 bases from V and 6 bases from J, with 11 bases in between. CDR1 and CDR2 from the germline V gene are MRHNA and SNTAGT. The CDR3 spans 13 residues.

V gene TRBV29-1 combines with J gene TRBJ2-7; TRBD2 might be the D (5 bases). The CDR3 runs 13 residues. The germline CDR1 and CDR2 sequences are SQVTM and ANQGSEA. Trimming cost V 7 bases and J 5 bases, with 18 bases left between them. The DNA of the CDR3 is TGCAGCGGCCGGACTGCCGGGTACCACGAGCAGTACTTC. This encodes CSGRTAGYHEQYF.

The chain uses TRBV4-2 and TRBJ2-7, with a weak D call TRBD1 (7 bases). In germline, CDR1 is LGHNA, CDR2 YNFKEQ. The V and J ends lost 1 base and 3 bases respectively, with 13 bases between them. This CDR3 has 15 amino acids. CDR3 sequence reads: CASSQAGGTDYEQYF. The DNA of the CDR3 is TGTGCCAGCAGCCAAGCAGGGGGGACAGACTACGAGCAGTACTTC.

This chain uses TRBV11-2 with TRBJ1-6, with D tentatively TRBD1 (6 bases). CDR3 length: 14 amino acids. V gave up 8 bases and J gave up 11 bases, with 19 bases separating them. Germline V lookup: CDR1 SGHAT, CDR2 FQNNGV. CDR3 sequence: CASGGGGSRAPLHF. CDR3 nucleotide sequence: TGTGCCAGCGGGGGAGGGGGGTCTAGGGCACCCCTCCACTTT.

This clone turned up a few times. Other DNA sequences from this sample encode an identical CDR3 as well. V gene TRBV7-3 combines with J gene TRBJ2-2, with D possibly matching TRBD1 (5 bases). V lost 0 bases to trimming and J lost 7 bases, with 9 bases between them. The CDR3 runs 14 residues. Germline V gene lookup returns CDR1 SGHTA and CDR2 FQGTGA. The CDR3 region is CASSLTGVGGELFF. The CDR3, as DNA: TGTGCCAGCAGCTTAACAGGGGTGGGCGGGGAGCTGTTTTTT.

The genes are TRBV6-5 and TRBJ2-3, with 10 bases aligning to TRBD2. The CDR3 has 16 amino acids. Germline assignment: CDR1 MNHEY and CDR2 SVGAGI. V dropped 4 bases and J dropped 2; count of bases not matched to a gene: 6. In DNA form, the CDR3 reads TGTGCCAGCAGTTGGGCTGGACTAGCGGTCACAGATACGCAGTATTTT. Translated: CASSWAGLAVTDTQYF.

This chain links TRBV18 with TRBJ2-7; 7 bases agree with TRBD1. V was pared by 3 bases and J by 4 bases, with 6 bases of the junction left unmatched. Germline CDR1 reads KGHSH; CDR2 reads LQKENI. The CDR3 is 14 amino acids. The CDR3 DNA follows: TGTGCCAGCTCACCGACAGGGAACGGGTACGAGCAGTACTTC. This encodes CASSPTGNGYEQYF.